This entry lists 27 T cell receptor beta chains sequenced from one sample in a study of T cell repertoires in cytomegalovirus infection. These receptors' targets are unknown. TCRdb itself ran the reads through MiXCR, one entry per CDR3 protein. Among some 940,000 distinct CDR3 sequences, around 31% were seen once, and the ten largest hold about 14%. Sequenced here: cultured CD8+ T cells from PBMCs, sampled from culture after CMV antigen stimulation. These TCRs come from a human donor in good health (CMV status not recorded). Some clones in this sample may be carry-over from other donors' samples.

This clonotype has more than one count but fewer than ten. The J gene is TRBJ1-3, the V gene TRBV5-1; TRBD1 is a possible D gene (6 bases). V was trimmed by 0 bases and J by 8 bases, leaving 15 bases between them. CDR1 and CDR2 (germline): SGHRS, YFSETQ. The CDR3 loop spans 15 amino acids. In DNA, the CDR3 is TGCGCCAGCAGCTTGGAGGCAGGGGCAGTGGACACCATATATTTT. It yields the protein CASSLEAGAVDTIYF.

This clonotype was observed a few times. V gene TRBV7-2 combines with J gene TRBJ1-1; 8 bases line up with TRBD1. The germline V gene has CDR1 SGHTA and CDR2 FQGNSA. The CDR3 runs to 16 residues. V lost 5 bases, J lost 7 bases, and 15 bases stayed unmatched. In nucleotides, the CDR3 is TGTGCCAGCAGCCAACAGGGGGGAGACGGAAATAGTGAAGCTTTCTTT. It specifies CASSQQGGDGNSEAFF.

The chain links TRBV7-9 to TRBJ1-2; D is unresolved. Per the germline V gene, CDR1 is SEHNR and CDR2 is FQNEAQ (reference sequence). Deletions cut 6 bases from V and 4 bases from J, with 12 bases between. The CDR3 is made up of 13 amino acids. The chain's CDR3 is CASRVGLRYGYTF. CDR3 bases: TGTGCCAGCAGAGTAGGACTTCGCTATGGCTACACCTTC.

This clonotype turned up a few times. In DNA form, the CDR3 reads TGTGCCAGCAGCGTAGATCAGAACAGCGCCTATGGCTACACCTTC. Encoded protein: CASSVDQNSAYGYTF. V and J are TRBV9 and TRBJ1-2; D call uncertain. Germline V gene lookup returns CDR1 SGDLS and CDR2 YYNGEE. Trimming took off 0 bases at V and 4 bases at J, with 13 bases between the two ends. The CDR3 runs 15 residues.

The V call is TRBV24-1, the J call TRBJ2-3, with TRBD1 identical over 7 bases. This CDR3 contains 14 residues. V was pared by 3 bases and J by 4 bases, with 3 bases of the junction left unmatched. Germline loops: CDR1 KGHDR, CDR2 SFDVKD. The CDR3 region has the DNA TGTGCCACCAGTGATCTCCAGGGGGCAGATACGCAGTATTTT. Translating it yields CATSDLQGADTQYF.

CDR3 coding DNA: TGTGCCACCAGTGAGAGGGACGGCGACTATGGCTACACCTTC. Its translation is CATSERDGDYGYTF. The chain joins TRBV24-1 to TRBJ1-2, with D maybe TRBD1 (5 bases). This CDR3 spans 14 amino acids. Trimming pared 4 bases from V and 3 bases from J, leaving 11 bases between. Germline-derived CDR1 and CDR2 are KGHDR and SFDVKD.

This clonotype was seen a single time. The chain is built from TRBV15 and TRBJ1-1; D is undetermined. Trimming stripped 4 bases from V and 7 bases from J, with 13 bases between. The CDR3 covers 13 residues. CDR1 and CDR2 from the germline V gene are LNHNV and YYDKDF (reference sequence). The CDR3 reads CATSTQRGREAFF. The CDR3 DNA sequence: TGTGCCACCAGCACCCAGCGTGGCCGTGAAGCTTTCTTT.

V usage is TRBV7-2 and J usage is TRBJ2-7; D is perhaps TRBD2 (6 bases). This CDR3 has 14 residues. Trimming pared 5 bases from V and 2 bases from J, leaving 13 bases between. Looked up from germline, CDR1 is SGHTA and CDR2 is FQGNSA. The CDR3 sequence: CASSVSGLTYEQYV. The CDR3 DNA is TGTGCCAGCAGCGTATCGGGACTCACCTACGAGCAGTACGTC.

This clonotype was seen more than once but under ten times. The V call is TRBV14, the J call TRBJ2-1; 10 nucleotides align to TRBD1. Trimming at V came to 4 bases and at J to 4 bases, leaving 7 bases not matched to a gene. Germline CDR1 SGHDN, CDR2 FVKESK. The CDR3 is made up of 16 amino acids. The CDR3 sequence: CASSPELGQGYNEQFF. In nucleotides, the CDR3 is TGTGCCAGCAGCCCGGAACTGGGACAGGGGTACAATGAGCAGTTCTTC.

A few counts support this clonotype. This CDR3 is CASSSGQGRHNEQFF. The CDR3 DNA is TGTGCCAGCAGCTCGGGACAGGGTCGGCACAATGAGCAGTTCTTC. V usage is TRBV7-9 and J usage is TRBJ2-1, with 9 bases aligning to TRBD1. Germline V lookup: CDR1 SEHNR, CDR2 FQNEAQ (reference sequence). The CDR3 sequence is 15 residues long. V was clipped by 4 bases and J by 5 bases; unmatched bases: 6.

This clonotype came up a few times. V is TRBV20-1 and J is TRBJ2-7; D gene unclear. Germline V CDR1 and CDR2: DFQATT, SNEGSKA (reference sequence). Trimming took off 1 base at V and 5 bases at J, with 6 bases between the two ends. This CDR3 has 11 residues. The chain's CDR3 is CSARVGDEQYV. CDR3 nucleotides: TGCAGTGCTAGAGTTGGGGACGAGCAGTACGTC.

The V call is TRBV27, the J call TRBJ2-1; 10 nucleotides agree with TRBD1. CDR1 and CDR2 (germline): MNHEY, SMNVEV (reference sequence). Trimming cost V 2 bases and J 7 bases; bases outside gene matches: 5. This CDR3 comprises 15 residues. CDR3 bases: TGTGCCAGCAGTTTAGACGAGGACAGGGGGAATGAGCAGTTCTTC. Encoded protein: CASSLDEDRGNEQFF.

Only one count was recorded for this clonotype. The chain employs TRBV13 and TRBJ2-1, with no clear D. The germline V gene has CDR1 PRHDT and CDR2 FYEKMQ (reference sequence). CDR3 size: 13 residues. Deletions cut 7 bases from V and 6 bases from J, with 13 bases between. The CDR3 protein is CASNSDQFNEQFF. The CDR3 DNA reads as TGTGCCAGCAACTCCGACCAATTCAATGAGCAGTTCTTC.

V usage is TRBV29-1 and J usage is TRBJ2-4, with D tentatively TRBD2 (7 bases). Trimming removed 4 bases from V and 1 base from J, with 14 bases in between. From germline, CDR1 is SQVTM and CDR2 ANQGSEA. The CDR3 consists of 15 residues. CDR3 in DNA: TGCAGCGTTGGGGGGGGCGCAGTCGCCAAAAACATTCAGTACTTC. This encodes CSVGGGAVAKNIQYF.

This clonotype was counted a few times. The chain is built from TRBV10-3 and TRBJ1-2; tentative D call: TRBD1 (5 bases). The CDR3 has 15 amino acids. Trimming stripped 3 bases from V and 6 bases from J, with 17 bases between. The germline CDR1 and CDR2 sequences are ENHRY and SYGVKD. CDR3 sequence reads: CAISDEPGTQDGYTF. The CDR3 DNA follows: TGTGCCATCAGTGACGAACCCGGGACCCAGGATGGCTACACCTTC.

The rearrangement links TRBV13 to TRBJ2-7; unclear D gene. The CDR3 extends over 17 amino acids. Germline CDR1 PRHDT, CDR2 FYEKMQ (reference sequence). The ends were cut back, 5 bases at V and 7 bases at J, with 27 bases in the middle. The CDR3, as DNA: TGTGCCAGCAGCGCGCGTTCAGTGGTAGACCTCCGTATAGAGCAGTACTTC. It specifies CASSARSVVDLRIEQYF.

There are many counts of this clonotype. This chain uses TRBV6-1 with TRBJ2-1, with D maybe TRBD2 (6 bases). Germline V lookup: CDR1 MNHNS, CDR2 SASEGT. The CDR3 is 16 residues long. The V gene lost 3 bases and the J gene lost 8 bases, with 20 bases spanning the gap. The CDR3 DNA reads TGTGCCAGCAGTGATGGGACTTTGGCCCTACACGATGAGCAGTTCTTC. Encoded protein: CASSDGTLALHDEQFF.

The CDR3 spells CASSRNPGSGYTF. Written as DNA, the CDR3 is TGTGCCAGCAGCCGCAACCCGGGTAGTGGCTACACCTTC. V and J are TRBV7-3 and TRBJ1-2; no reliable D call. V shed 5 bases and J shed 7 bases, with 14 bases lying between them. The CDR3 length is 13 residues. Germline loops: CDR1 SGHTA, CDR2 FQGTGA.

The table lists this clonotype with many counts. The chain employs TRBV4-1 and TRBJ1-1; D unresolved. Deletions cut 4 bases from V and 7 bases from J, with 13 bases between. Germline V gene data show CDR1 as MGHRA and CDR2 as YSYEKL. This CDR3 comprises 13 residues. The CDR3 region has the DNA TGCGCCAGCAGCCCTTCTGGCGCGTTTGAAGCTTTCTTT. It translates to CASSPSGAFEAFF.

A few counts support this clonotype. The DNA for the CDR3 is TGTGCCAGCAGTTACCCGACCACGACTAGCGGCCCTTACAATGAGCAGTTCTTC. Its protein is CASSYPTTTSGPYNEQFF. This chain connects TRBV6-2 or TRBV6-3 to TRBJ2-1, with 9 bases that match TRBD2. CDR1 is MNHEY and CDR2 is SVGEGT in the germline V gene. The J segment lost 4 bases and the V segment lost 2 bases, leaving 12 bases of the junction unmatched. The CDR3 is 18 amino acids.

Note on this clonotype: Germline is not matched at one junction end, which may reflect a read error. The J gene is TRBJ1-1, the V gene TRBV5-6; possible D gene TRBD1, 5 bases. The CDR3 is made up of 11 amino acids. Germline CDR1 reads SGHDT; CDR2 reads YYEEEE. The CDR3: CASRTGLTYVF. CDR3 coding DNA: TGTGCCAGCCGCACGGGGCTAACCTACGTCTTT.

This clonotype was seen many times. This chain connects TRBV7-6 to TRBJ2-3; TRBD2 might be the D (7 bases). The germline V gene encodes CDR1 SGHVS and CDR2 FNYEAQ. The CDR3 covers 18 residues. Trimming removed 5 bases from V and 3 bases from J, with 24 bases in between. For the CDR3, the DNA is TGTGCCAGCAGCAACCCTCGGCGGGGGCAGCGGTTAACAGATACGCAGTATTTT. Translation: CASSNPRRGQRLTDTQYF. Complete variable domain (other parts from reference TRBV7-6 and TRBJ2-3): GAGVSQSPRYKVTKRGQDVALRCDPISGHVSLYWYRQALGQGPEFLTYFNYEAQQDKSGLPNDRFSAERPEGSISTLTIQRTEQRDSAMYRCASSNPRRGQRLTDTQYFGPGTRLTVL.

This clonotype was seen only a few times. J is TRBJ2-1 and V is TRBV6-2 or TRBV6-3; 15 bases agree with TRBD2. The CDR3 runs to 18 residues. Germline V gene data show CDR1 as MNHEY and CDR2 as SVGEGT. Trimming removed 3 bases from V and 7 bases from J; junction bases left unmatched: 10. The DNA of the CDR3 is TGTGCCAGCAGTTATGTCCCAGGACTAGCGGGGGGGCGTAATGAGCAGTTCTTC. Encoded protein: CASSYVPGLAGGRNEQFF.

This sequence joins TRBV6-2 or TRBV6-3 and TRBJ2-3, with 9 positions matching TRBD1. The CDR3 has 18 residues. Germline V gene lookup returns CDR1 MNHEY and CDR2 SVGEGT. V lost 2 bases and J lost 4; bases outside the gene matches: 13. The CDR3 here is CASSYRSWDREEADTQYF. The DNA of the CDR3 is TGTGCCAGCAGTTACAGATCCTGGGACAGGGAAGAAGCAGATACGCAGTATTTT.

A few counts support this clonotype. This may be a read error: a much more frequent sequence differs by one nucleotide. The rearrangement links TRBV6-5 to TRBJ1-1, with TRBD1 identical over 8 bases. The J segment lost 1 base and the V segment lost 6 bases, leaving 4 bases of the junction unmatched. Germline V gives CDR1 MNHEY, CDR2 SVGAGI. CDR3 length equals 14 residues. The CDR3 sequence: CASRLGTGNTEAFF. CDR3 sequence (DNA): TGTGCCAGCAGGTTAGGGACAGGGAACACTGAAGCTTTCTTT.

This chain uses TRBV29-1 with TRBJ2-1; 9 bases align to TRBD1. CDR3 length equals 14 residues. Per the germline V gene, CDR1 is SQVTM and CDR2 is ANQGSEA. Trimming took 7 bases from V and 0 from J; bases not matched to a gene: 4. CDR3 protein: CSAGTGNSYNEQFF. CDR3 DNA sequence: TGCAGCGCCGGGACAGGGAACTCCTACAATGAGCAGTTCTTC.

This clonotype came up a few times. The chain couples TRBV6-2 or TRBV6-3 to TRBJ2-7, with D uncertain. Germline CDR1 reads MNHEY; CDR2 reads SVGEGT. Deletions cut 8 bases from V and 0 bases from J, with 2 bases between. This CDR3 is built from 10 residues. Written as DNA, the CDR3 is TGTGCCAGCGGCTCCTACGAGCAGTACGTC. Amino acids: CASGSYEQYV.